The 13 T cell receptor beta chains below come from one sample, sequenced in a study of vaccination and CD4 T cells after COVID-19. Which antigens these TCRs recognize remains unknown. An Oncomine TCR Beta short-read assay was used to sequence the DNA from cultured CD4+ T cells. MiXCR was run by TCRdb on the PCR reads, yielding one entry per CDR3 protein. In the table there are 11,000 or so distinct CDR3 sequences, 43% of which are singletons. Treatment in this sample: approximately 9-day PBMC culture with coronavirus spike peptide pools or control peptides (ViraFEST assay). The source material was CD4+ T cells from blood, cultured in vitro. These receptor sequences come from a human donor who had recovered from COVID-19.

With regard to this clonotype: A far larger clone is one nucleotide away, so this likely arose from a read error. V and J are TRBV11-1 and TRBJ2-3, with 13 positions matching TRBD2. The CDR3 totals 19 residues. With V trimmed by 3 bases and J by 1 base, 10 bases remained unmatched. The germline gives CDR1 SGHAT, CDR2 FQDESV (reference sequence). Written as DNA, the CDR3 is TGTGCCAGCAGCTTGGAGAAACTAGCGGGGGGGCTTCGCACAGATACGCAGTATTTT. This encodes CASSLEKLAGGLRTDTQYF. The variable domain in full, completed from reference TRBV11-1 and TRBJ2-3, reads EAEVAQSPRYKITEKSQAVAFWCDPISGHATLYWYRQILGQGPELLVQFQDESVVDDSQLPKDRFSAERLKGVDSTLKIQPAELGDSAMYLCASSLEKLAGGLRTDTQYFGPGTRLTVL.

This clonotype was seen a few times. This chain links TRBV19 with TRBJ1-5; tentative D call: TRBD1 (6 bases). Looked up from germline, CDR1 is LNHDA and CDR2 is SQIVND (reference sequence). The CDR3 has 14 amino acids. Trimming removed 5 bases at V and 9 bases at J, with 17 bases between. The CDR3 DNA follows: TGTGCCAGTAGTCCCCGGACAGCCATCAGGCCCCAGCATTTT. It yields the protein CASSPRTAIRPQHF.

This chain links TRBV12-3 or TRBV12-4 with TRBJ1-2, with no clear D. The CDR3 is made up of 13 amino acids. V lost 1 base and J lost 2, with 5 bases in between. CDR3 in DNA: TGTGCCAGCAGTTTAGGCAAGAACTATGGCTACACCTTC. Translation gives CASSLGKNYGYTF.

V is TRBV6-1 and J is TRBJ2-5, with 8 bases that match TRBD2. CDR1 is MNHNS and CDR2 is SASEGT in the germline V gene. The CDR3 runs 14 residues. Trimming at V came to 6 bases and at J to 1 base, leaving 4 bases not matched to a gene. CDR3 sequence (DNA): TGTGCCAGCAGCTGGAGCGGGGGCCAAGAGACCCAGTACTTC. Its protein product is CASSWSGGQETQYF.

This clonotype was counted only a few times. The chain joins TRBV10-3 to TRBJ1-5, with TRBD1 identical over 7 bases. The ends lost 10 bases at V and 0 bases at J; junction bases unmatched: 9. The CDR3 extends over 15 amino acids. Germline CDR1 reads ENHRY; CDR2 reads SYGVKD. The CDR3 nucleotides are TGTGCCACCGACAGGGATGGGAATAGCAATCAGCCCCAGCATTTT. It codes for CATDRDGNSNQPQHF.

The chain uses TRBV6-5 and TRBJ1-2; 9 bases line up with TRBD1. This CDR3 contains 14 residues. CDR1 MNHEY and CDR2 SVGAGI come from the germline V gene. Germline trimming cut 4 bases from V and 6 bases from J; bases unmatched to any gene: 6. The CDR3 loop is CASSLGGQGDGYTF. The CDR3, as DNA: TGTGCCAGCAGTTTAGGGGGACAGGGAGATGGCTACACCTTC.

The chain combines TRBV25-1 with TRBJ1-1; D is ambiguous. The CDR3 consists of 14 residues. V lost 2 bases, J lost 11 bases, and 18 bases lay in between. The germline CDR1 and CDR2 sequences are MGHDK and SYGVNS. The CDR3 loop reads CASSENGRHPKAFF. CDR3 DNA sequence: TGTGCCAGCAGTGAAAATGGTCGACACCCTAAGGCTTTCTTT.

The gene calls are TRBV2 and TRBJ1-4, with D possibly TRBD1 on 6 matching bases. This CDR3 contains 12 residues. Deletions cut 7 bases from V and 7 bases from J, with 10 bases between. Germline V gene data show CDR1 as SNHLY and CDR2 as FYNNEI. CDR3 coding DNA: TGTGCCAGCAACAGGGAGATTGAAAAACTGTTTTTT. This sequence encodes CASNREIEKLFF. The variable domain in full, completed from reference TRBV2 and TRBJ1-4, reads EPEVTQTPSHQVTQMGQEVILRCVPISNHLYFYWYRQILGQKVEFLVSFYNNEISEKSEIFDDQFSVERPDGSNFTLKIRSTKLEDSAMYFCASNREIEKLFFGSGTQLSVL.

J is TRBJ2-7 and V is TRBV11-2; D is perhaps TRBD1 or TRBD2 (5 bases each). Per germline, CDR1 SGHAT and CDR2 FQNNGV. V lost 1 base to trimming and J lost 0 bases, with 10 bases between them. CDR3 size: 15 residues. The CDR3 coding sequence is TGTGCCAGCAGCTTAGGTGGGGGATACTCCTACGAGCAGTACTTC. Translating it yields CASSLGGGYSYEQYF.

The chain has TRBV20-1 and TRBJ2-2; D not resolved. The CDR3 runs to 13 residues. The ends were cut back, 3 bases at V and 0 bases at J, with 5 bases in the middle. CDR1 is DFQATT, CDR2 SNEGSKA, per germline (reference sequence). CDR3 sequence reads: CSARPTNTGELFF. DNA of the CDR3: TGCAGTGCTAGGCCCACGAACACCGGGGAGCTGTTTTTT.

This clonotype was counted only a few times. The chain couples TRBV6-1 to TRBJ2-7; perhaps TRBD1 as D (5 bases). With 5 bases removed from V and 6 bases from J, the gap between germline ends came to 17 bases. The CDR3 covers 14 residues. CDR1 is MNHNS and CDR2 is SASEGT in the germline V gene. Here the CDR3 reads CASSPGPLRGEQYF. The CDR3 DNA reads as TGTGCCAGCAGTCCTGGGCCTTTAAGGGGCGAGCAGTACTTC.

The CDR3 region is CASSYSRATNEKLFF. The CDR3 bases are TGTGCCAGCAGTTACTCACGGGCAACTAATGAAAAACTGTTTTTT. The chain has TRBV6-2 or TRBV6-3 and TRBJ1-4; D is undetermined. Germline lookup yields CDR1 MNHEY and CDR2 SVGEGT. The CDR3 is 15 amino acids. With 0 bases removed from V and 0 bases from J, the gap between germline ends came to 5 bases.

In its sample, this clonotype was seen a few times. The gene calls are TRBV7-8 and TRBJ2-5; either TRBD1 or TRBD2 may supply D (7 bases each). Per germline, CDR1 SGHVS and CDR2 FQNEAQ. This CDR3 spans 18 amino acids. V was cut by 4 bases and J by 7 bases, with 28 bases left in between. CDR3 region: CASSSLTLQQGTGGTQYF. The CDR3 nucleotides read TGTGCCAGCAGCTCCCTAACCCTCCAACAGGGGACGGGGGGGACCCAGTACTTC.